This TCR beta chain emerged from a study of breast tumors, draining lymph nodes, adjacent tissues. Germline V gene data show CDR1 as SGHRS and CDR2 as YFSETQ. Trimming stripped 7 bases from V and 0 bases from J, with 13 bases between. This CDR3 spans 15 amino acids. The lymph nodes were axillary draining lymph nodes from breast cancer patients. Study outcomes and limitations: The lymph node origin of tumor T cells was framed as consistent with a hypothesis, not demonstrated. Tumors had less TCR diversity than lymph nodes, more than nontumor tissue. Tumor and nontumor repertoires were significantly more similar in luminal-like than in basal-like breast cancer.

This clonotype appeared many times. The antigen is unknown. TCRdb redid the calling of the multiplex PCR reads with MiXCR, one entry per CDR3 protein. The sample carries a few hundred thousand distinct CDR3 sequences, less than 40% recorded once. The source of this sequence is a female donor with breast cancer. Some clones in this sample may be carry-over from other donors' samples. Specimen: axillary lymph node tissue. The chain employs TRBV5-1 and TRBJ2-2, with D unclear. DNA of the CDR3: TGCGCCAGCGGGATAGGGAATCCGAACACCGGGGAGCTGTTTTTT. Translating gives CASGIGNPNTGELFF.